These 17 T cell receptor beta chains were all obtained from the same sample, sequenced in a study of blood T cell repertoires in COVID-19. Profiling relied on immunoSEQ multiplex PCR, and the TCRdb table lists in-frame clones only, not all of them. The table includes about 260,000 clones, 70% to 90% detected once. Sequencing input: peripheral blood. Every receptor here comes from a man between 60 and 70 years old who had recovered from COVID-19.

The V call is TRBV27, the J call TRBJ2-1; possibly TRBD2 for D (6 bases). The CDR3 totals 12 residues. CDR1 is MNHEY and CDR2 is SMNVEV in the germline V gene (reference sequence). Trimming stripped 6 bases from V and 11 bases from J, with 14 bases between. CDR3 amino acids: CASRATSWQQFF. In nucleotides, the CDR3 is TGTGCCAGCAGGGCTACTAGCTGGCAGCAGTTCTTC.

V and J are TRBV19 and TRBJ2-3; 10 positions match TRBD1. The CDR3 consists of 16 residues. With V trimmed by 1 base and J by 4 bases, 5 bases remained unmatched. Per germline, CDR1 LNHDA and CDR2 SQIVND (reference sequence). DNA for the CDR3: TGTGCCAGTAGTATAGCGACAGGGGGCGGCTCAGATACGCAGTATTTT. It codes for CASSIATGGGSDTQYF.

The chain combines TRBV4-1 with TRBJ2-1; TRBD2 matches 15 bases. The length of the CDR3 is 19 residues. Germline values: CDR1 MGHRA, CDR2 YSYEKL. V lost 4 bases to trimming and J lost 9 bases; unmatched junction nucleotides: 16. The CDR3 sequence is CASSRLASGTSGGISEQFF. The CDR3 region has the DNA TGCGCCAGCAGCCGACTAGCATCCGGGACTAGCGGGGGGATCTCTGAGCAGTTCTTC.

The CDR3 is CASTLGQGMGGEQYF. Here the CDR3 DNA reads TGTGCCAGCACCTTGGGCCAGGGGATGGGCGGGGAGCAGTACTTC. The chain links TRBV7-2 to TRBJ2-7; D may be TRBD1 (6 bases). Trimming cost V 7 bases and J 7 bases, with 23 bases left between them. CDR1 is SGHTA and CDR2 is FQGNSA in the germline V gene. The CDR3 contains 15 residues.

The gene calls are TRBV6-5 and TRBJ1-1, with 7 positions matching TRBD1. After removal of 6 bases from V and 1 base from J, the junction contained 2 bases not matched to a gene. Germline CDR1 MNHEY, CDR2 SVGAGI. The CDR3 covers 13 residues. The CDR3: CASRGQSNTEAFF. Here the CDR3 DNA reads TGTGCCAGCAGGGGACAGTCGAACACTGAAGCTTTCTTT.

The chain combines TRBV5-5 with TRBJ2-7; 11 nucleotides line up with TRBD1. This CDR3 contains 14 residues. Germline CDR1 and CDR2: SGHKS and YYEKEE (reference sequence). The J segment lost 3 bases and the V segment lost 3 bases, leaving 2 bases of the junction unmatched. CDR3 DNA: TGTGCCAGCAGCTGGGGACAGGGGGTCTACGAGCAGTACTTC. Translated, it gives CASSWGQGVYEQYF.

CDR3 in amino acids: CASSDRTGYGYTF. In nucleotides, the CDR3 is TGTGCCAGCAGTGATAGGACAGGGTATGGCTACACCTTC. The gene calls are TRBV6-1 and TRBJ1-2, with 8 positions matching TRBD1. Germline loops: CDR1 MNHNS, CDR2 SASEGT. The trim removed 3 bases at V and 5 bases at J, leaving 2 bases unmatched. The CDR3 spans 13 residues.

The genes are TRBV5-1 and TRBJ2-2; 13 bases map to TRBD2. V shed 0 bases, J shed 7 bases, and the junction held 3 bases outside the gene matches. The germline gives CDR1 SGHRS, CDR2 YFSETQ. CDR3 length: 16 amino acids. CDR3 loop: CASSLGLAGGIGELFF. For the CDR3, the DNA is TGCGCCAGCAGCTTGGGACTAGCGGGAGGAATCGGGGAGCTGTTTTTT.

This clone was detected a few times. The chain recombines TRBV28 with TRBJ2-7, with 7 bases lining up with TRBD1. Trimming at V came to 2 bases and at J to 6 bases, leaving 7 bases not matched to a gene. Germline V gene lookup returns CDR1 MDHEN and CDR2 SYDVKM. This CDR3 is 14 amino acids long. CDR3 DNA: TGTGCCAGCAGTTTAGACAGGGTAGCGATCGAGCAGTACTTC. Its protein product is CASSLDRVAIEQYF. The full variable domain, its missing parts supplied by reference TRBV28 and TRBJ2-7, is DVKVTQSSRYLVKRTGEKVFLECVQDMDHENMFWYRQDPGLGLRLIYFSYDVKMKEKGDIPEGYSVSREKKERFSLILESASTNQTSMYLCASSLDRVAIEQYFGPGTRLTVT.

The V call is TRBV28, the J call TRBJ1-5; no firm D call. Germline lookup yields CDR1 MDHEN and CDR2 SYDVKM. The CDR3 consists of 14 residues. V gave up 2 bases and J gave up 3 bases, with 8 bases separating them. The CDR3 spells CASSLVPNNQPQHF. CDR3 DNA sequence: TGTGCCAGCAGTTTAGTCCCAAACAATCAGCCCCAGCATTTT.

The V call is TRBV5-1, the J call TRBJ2-7, with 7 bases identical to TRBD2. The CDR3 runs 14 residues. V lost 5 bases and J lost 2; bases outside the gene matches: 7. The germline CDR1 and CDR2 sequences are SGHRS and YFSETQ. CDR3 sequence (DNA): TGCGCCAGCAGACCGGCTAGCGGAACCTACGAGCAGTACTTC. Protein product: CASRPASGTYEQYF.

The V gene is TRBV5-1, the J gene TRBJ2-1; 13 nucleotides agree with TRBD2. The germline gives CDR1 SGHRS, CDR2 YFSETQ. The CDR3 has 19 residues. Trimming at V came to 1 base and at J to 6 bases, leaving 13 bases not matched to a gene. The CDR3, as DNA: TGCGCCAGCAGCTTGCTGGGGGGACTAGCGGGGCAAGGTGCCAATGAGCAGTTCTTC. As protein: CASSLLGGLAGQGANEQFF.

This rearrangement joins TRBV30 to TRBJ1-3, with a weak D call TRBD1 (5 bases). CDR3 length: 14 amino acids. The V gene's germline CDR1 is GTSNPN and CDR2 SVGIG (reference sequence). Trimming removed 0 bases at V and 11 bases at J, with 17 bases between. This CDR3 reads CAWSVHGALNAIYF. The CDR3 DNA sequence: TGTGCCTGGAGTGTACATGGGGCCCTTAATGCCATATATTTT.

Details on this clone: This specimen includes other DNA sequences encoding the same CDR3. V and J are TRBV3-1 (or the pseudogene TRBV3-2) and TRBJ2-3; 10 bases match TRBD2. After removal of 2 bases from V and 0 bases from J, the junction contained 2 bases not matched to a gene. The CDR3 spans 16 residues. The V gene's germline CDR1 is LGHDT and CDR2 YNNKEL (reference sequence). The CDR3 DNA follows: TGTGCCAGCAGCCAACTAGCGGGAGCTAGCACAGATACGCAGTATTTT. Its protein product is CASSQLAGASTDTQYF.

V and J are TRBV5-5 and TRBJ2-3; D perhaps matches TRBD2 (6 bases). The CDR3 has 15 amino acids. V was shortened by 2 bases and J by 1 base, with 11 bases between the two germline ends. Germline values: CDR1 SGHKS, CDR2 YYEKEE (reference sequence). Here the CDR3 reads CASSFRGGGTDTQYF. CDR3 nucleotide sequence: TGTGCCAGCAGCTTCCGTGGAGGGGGCACAGATACGCAGTATTTT.

V gene TRBV28 combines with J gene TRBJ2-3, with D perhaps TRBD1 (5 bases). Between the trimmed V and J ends, which lost 6 bases and 2 bases, there was a span of 9 bases. The CDR3 runs to 13 residues. CDR1 is MDHEN, CDR2 SYDVKM, per germline. This chain's CDR3 is CASRGPFTDTQYF. The DNA of the CDR3 is TGTGCCAGCAGGGGGCCGTTCACAGATACGCAGTATTTT.

The chain combines TRBV6-5 with TRBJ2-7; D is possibly TRBD1 (6 bases). Trimming shortened V by 2 bases and J by 3 bases, and 17 bases separated the two germline ends. Germline V gene data show CDR1 as MNHEY and CDR2 as SVGAGI. The CDR3 covers 16 residues. CDR3 region: CASSYPRGQILYEQYF. In nucleotides, the CDR3 is TGTGCCAGCAGTTACCCTAGAGGACAGATACTCTACGAGCAGTACTTC.